One and the same sample provided the 32 T cell receptor beta chains below, sequenced in a study of blood T cell repertoires in COVID-19. Assay: immunoSEQ multiplex PCR; the TCRdb copy retains only in-frame clones and omits some. The table has 400,000 or so clones, 80% to 90% seen once; the top ten hold roughly 1.9%. Material for sequencing was PBMCs or T cells enriched from blood (not recorded which). The receptors were gathered from a man in his forties in a cohort exposed to, infected with or recovered from COVID-19 (not recorded which).

The V and J genes are TRBV3-1 (or the pseudogene TRBV3-2) and TRBJ1-1; D is ambiguous. The CDR3 covers 12 residues. Trimming took 3 bases from V and 6 from J, leaving 8 bases between them. Germline CDR1 LGHDT, CDR2 YNNKEL (reference sequence). CDR3 sequence: CASSHIRAEAFF. The CDR3, as DNA: TGTGCCAGCAGCCACATCCGGGCTGAAGCTTTCTTT.

The rearrangement joins TRBV19 to TRBJ2-1; the match to TRBD2 covers 11 bases. V lost 4 bases, J lost 3 bases, and 5 bases stayed unmatched. Per the germline V gene, CDR1 is LNHDA and CDR2 is SQIVND (reference sequence). CDR3 length equals 16 residues. The CDR3 loop is CASSTFGTSGYNEQFF. CDR3 coding DNA: TGTGCCAGTAGTACCTTTGGGACTAGCGGCTACAATGAGCAGTTCTTC.

This clone was seen ten or more times. This chain connects TRBV7-2 to TRBJ2-1, with D maybe TRBD1 (6 bases). With 2 bases removed from V and 5 bases from J, the gap between germline ends came to 16 bases. Germline CDR1 and CDR2: SGHTA and FQGNSA. The CDR3 consists of 16 residues. This chain's CDR3 is CASSLSGAGSHNEQFF. The CDR3 DNA sequence: TGTGCCAGCAGCTTATCAGGGGCCGGGTCCCACAATGAGCAGTTCTTC.

This chain joins TRBV24-1 and TRBJ2-2; tentatively, D is TRBD1 (6 bases). Deletions cut 9 bases from V and 4 bases from J, with 17 bases between. CDR3 length: 15 amino acids. The germline V gene encodes CDR1 KGHDR and CDR2 SFDVKD. The CDR3 DNA is TGTGCCACCGGGTCAGGGGACGTCGGCACCGGGGAGCTGTTTTTT. Amino acid sequence: CATGSGDVGTGELFF.

The genes are TRBV19 and TRBJ2-5; D perhaps matches TRBD1 (8 bases). Germline V gene data show CDR1 as LNHDA and CDR2 as SQIVND (reference sequence). The CDR3 consists of 17 residues. V lost 5 bases and J 4 bases, leaving 23 bases between the germline ends. CDR3 in amino acids: CASSPLAAGGGGETQYF. DNA of the CDR3: TGTGCCAGTAGTCCTCTCGCGGCAGGGGGCGGGGGAGAGACCCAGTACTTC.

The CDR3 spells CASSQGQARFGEQYF. The CDR3 coding sequence is TGTGCCAGCAGCCAAGGACAGGCTAGATTCGGCGAGCAGTACTTC. The chain links TRBV3-1 (or the pseudogene TRBV3-2) to TRBJ2-7; D perhaps matches TRBD1 (6 bases). The V end was cut by 1 base, the J end by 6 bases, with 16 bases between. This CDR3 has 15 amino acids. The germline gives CDR1 LGHDT, CDR2 YNNKEL (reference sequence).

The CDR3 is CAISAGRTGNTIYF. The DNA of the CDR3 is TGTGCCATCAGTGCGGGGAGAACTGGAAACACCATATATTTT. This chain joins TRBV10-3 and TRBJ1-3; D gene ambiguous. The CDR3 loop spans 14 amino acids. CDR1 ENHRY and CDR2 SYGVKD come from the germline V gene. Trimming stripped 4 bases from V and 2 bases from J, with 9 bases between.

This chain joins TRBV6-2 or TRBV6-3 and TRBJ2-3; no clear D gene. V was clipped by 6 bases and J by 4 bases, with 14 bases between them. The V gene's germline CDR1 is MNHEY and CDR2 SVGEGT. The CDR3 extends over 14 amino acids. The CDR3 loop reads CASSRAVVADTQYF. The CDR3, as DNA: TGTGCCAGCAGCCGCGCGGTGGTGGCAGATACGCAGTATTTT.

This clone came up once. This chain connects TRBV24-1 to TRBJ2-1; 10 bases line up with TRBD2. Germline CDR1 KGHDR, CDR2 SFDVKD. The CDR3 runs to 18 residues. The trim removed 4 bases at V and 4 bases at J, leaving 12 bases unmatched. This CDR3 reads CATSDLPSTSGHYNEQFF. The CDR3 nucleotides are TGTGCCACCAGTGACTTACCCTCGACTAGCGGGCATTACAATGAGCAGTTCTTC.

The chain uses TRBV9 and TRBJ2-2; D is ambiguous. Deletions cut 3 bases from V and 5 bases from J, with 14 bases between. CDR1 is SGDLS, CDR2 YYNGEE, per germline. The CDR3 contains 15 residues. The chain's CDR3 is CASSATSMRTGELFF. CDR3 in DNA: TGTGCCAGCAGCGCGACTTCCATGAGAACCGGGGAGCTGTTTTTT.

In this sample, this clone turned up once. The CDR3 nucleotides read TGTGCCACCATCTCAGGGGAGAGCTCCTACAATGAGCAGTTCTTC. It encodes CATISGESSYNEQFF. This chain uses TRBV15 with TRBJ2-1; possibly TRBD1 for D (6 bases). The CDR3 has 15 residues. Germline V gene sequence: CDR1 LNHNV, CDR2 YYDKDF (reference sequence). V lost 7 bases, J lost 0 bases, and 13 bases lay in between.

This rearrangement joins TRBV28 to TRBJ2-7, with TRBD2 identical over 10 bases. Trimming took 6 bases from V and 3 from J; bases not matched to a gene: 5. The V gene's germline CDR1 is MDHEN and CDR2 SYDVKM. The CDR3 totals 14 residues. The DNA for the CDR3 is TGTGCCAGCAGACAGGGACTAGCGAACTACGAGCAGTACTTC. This gives the protein CASRQGLANYEQYF.

The chain carries TRBV5-1 and TRBJ2-7; D is unclear. Germline V gene data show CDR1 as SGHRS and CDR2 as YFSETQ. The length of the CDR3 is 14 residues. V was clipped by 4 bases and J by 0 bases, with 11 bases between them. The CDR3 region is CASSVLTGSYEQYF. The CDR3 coding sequence is TGCGCCAGCAGCGTGCTTACGGGCTCCTACGAGCAGTACTTC.

The chain links TRBV18 to TRBJ1-1; tentative D call: TRBD1 (5 bases). The CDR3 is made up of 15 amino acids. Trimming took off 0 bases at V and 1 base at J, with 9 bases between the two ends. Germline V gene lookup returns CDR1 KGHSH and CDR2 LQKENI. The chain's CDR3 is CASSPPQGKNTEAFF. As DNA, the CDR3 is TGTGCCAGCTCACCACCTCAGGGAAAGAACACTGAAGCTTTCTTT.

The chain has TRBV27 and TRBJ2-7; 9 bases fit TRBD2. Germline V gene data show CDR1 as MNHEY and CDR2 as SMNVEV (reference sequence). The CDR3 is made up of 14 amino acids. Trimming took 3 bases from V and 7 from J; bases not matched to a gene: 7. CDR3 in amino acids: CASSFKAGGGEQYF. In nucleotides, the CDR3 is TGTGCCAGCAGTTTTAAAGCGGGAGGTGGAGAGCAGTACTTC.

The chain uses TRBV7-8 and TRBJ2-2; TRBD2 matches 8 bases. Germline trimming cut 5 bases from V and 5 bases from J; bases unmatched to any gene: 7. Germline V gene data show CDR1 as SGHVS and CDR2 as FQNEAQ. This CDR3 is 15 amino acids long. This chain's CDR3 is CASSVSGTGTGELFF. CDR3 DNA sequence: TGTGCCAGCAGCGTTAGCGGGACTGGAACCGGGGAGCTGTTTTTT.

The chain links TRBV9 to TRBJ2-6; D not resolved. Germline lookup yields CDR1 SGDLS and CDR2 YYNGEE. V dropped 3 bases and J dropped 0 bases, with 7 bases sitting between them. The CDR3 runs to 15 residues. This CDR3 is CASSGGFSGANVLTF. Here the CDR3 DNA reads TGTGCCAGCAGCGGCGGTTTCTCTGGGGCCAACGTCCTGACTTTC. Variable domain in full (rest from reference TRBV9 and TRBJ2-6): DSGVTQTPKHLITATGQRVTLRCSPRSGDLSVYWYQQSLDQGLQFLIQYYNGEERAKGNILERFSAQQFPDLHSELNLSSLELGDSALYFCASSGGFSGANVLTFGAGSRLTVL.

On this clone itself: In the same sample, other DNA sequences code for this CDR3. The CDR3 loop is CASSLVRGNTEAFF. The CDR3 DNA sequence: TGTGCCAGCAGCTTAGTAAGAGGGAACACTGAAGCTTTCTTT. The chain uses TRBV7-9 and TRBJ1-1; no clear D. The V and J ends lost 1 base and 1 base respectively, with 7 bases between them. Germline loops: CDR1 SEHNR, CDR2 FQNEAQ (reference sequence). This CDR3 is built from 14 residues. Drawing the rest from reference TRBV7-9 and TRBJ1-1, the complete variable domain is DTGVSQNPRHKITKRGQNVTFRCDPISEHNRLYWYRQTLGQGPEFLTYFQNEAQLEKSRLLSDRFSAERPKGSFSTLEIQRTEQGDSAMYLCASSLVRGNTEAFFGQGTRLTVV.

The J gene is TRBJ1-3, the V gene TRBV9; D is uncertain. Germline-derived CDR1 and CDR2 are SGDLS and YYNGEE. This CDR3 contains 15 residues. Trimming stripped 2 bases from V and 4 bases from J, with 13 bases between. The CDR3 region is CASSVGVMGGNTIYF. The CDR3 DNA follows: TGTGCCAGCAGCGTCGGGGTCATGGGGGGAAACACCATATATTTT.

This clone was found a few times. This chain joins TRBV6-5 and TRBJ1-3; D may be TRBD1 (6 bases). The CDR3 contains 15 residues. Between the trimmed V and J ends, which lost 6 bases and 1 base, there was a span of 13 bases. Germline V gene sequence: CDR1 MNHEY, CDR2 SVGAGI. The chain's CDR3 is CASRDFGTSGNTIYF. As DNA, the CDR3 is TGTGCCAGCAGGGATTTCGGGACATCTGGAAACACCATATATTTT.

This chain connects TRBV2 to TRBJ2-5; TRBD2 is a possible D gene (6 bases). V lost 4 bases to trimming and J lost 5 bases, with 20 bases between them. Germline CDR1 reads SNHLY; CDR2 reads FYNNEI. This CDR3 contains 16 residues. The CDR3 coding sequence is TGTGCCAGCAGTGGACCCCCGGGGGAGCGGGTTGAGACCCAGTACTTC. This codes for CASSGPPGERVETQYF. Looking up the rest from reference TRBV2 and TRBJ2-5 gives the full variable domain: EPEVTQTPSHQVTQMGQEVILRCVPISNHLYFYWYRQILGQKVEFLVSFYNNEISEKSEIFDDQFSVERPDGSNFTLKIRSTKLEDSAMYFCASSGPPGERVETQYFGPGTRLLVL.

V gene TRBV6-5 combines with J gene TRBJ2-2, with D unclear. The CDR3 runs to 12 residues. Germline V gene data show CDR1 as MNHEY and CDR2 as SVGAGI. V dropped 3 bases and J dropped 5 bases, with 4 bases sitting between them. This CDR3 reads CASSYSTGELFF. The CDR3, as DNA: TGTGCCAGCAGTTATAGTACCGGGGAGCTGTTTTTT.

The chain links TRBV6-6 to TRBJ1-2; D might be TRBD1 (5 bases). Per the germline V gene, CDR1 is MNHNY and CDR2 is SVGAGI (reference sequence). This CDR3 is 19 amino acids long. Trimming took 5 bases from V and 4 from J, leaving 29 bases between them. In DNA, the CDR3 is TGTGCCAGCAGTCCCGGAATTAGTTGGGGGGGGACCAACTTCTATGGCTACACCTTC. It encodes CASSPGISWGGTNFYGYTF.

The chain carries TRBV7-3 and TRBJ2-1, with 13 bases aligning to TRBD2. The CDR3 spans 23 residues. Germline CDR1 and CDR2: SGHTA and FQGTGA. With 1 base clipped from V and 1 base from J, the junction kept 19 bases outside the gene matches. The CDR3 is CASSLICGAPGLAGNRSYNEQFF. As DNA, the CDR3 is TGTGCCAGCAGCTTAATATGCGGAGCACCGGGACTAGCGGGAAATAGGTCCTACAATGAGCAGTTCTTC.

This sequence joins TRBV15 and TRBJ2-3; D is uncertain. This CDR3 is 15 amino acids long. V shed 0 bases and J shed 0 bases, with 7 bases lying between them. The germline V gene has CDR1 LNHNV and CDR2 YYDKDF (reference sequence). CDR3 sequence reads: CATSRDPTSTDTQYF. The CDR3 coding sequence is TGTGCCACCAGCAGAGATCCGACTAGCACAGATACGCAGTATTTT.

The chain joins TRBV19 to TRBJ2-1, with 9 bases matching TRBD2. The CDR3 is made up of 15 amino acids. The germline CDR1 and CDR2 sequences are LNHDA and SQIVND (reference sequence). The junction had 9 bases not matched to a gene; V was cut back by 5 bases and J by 7 bases. The CDR3 region is CASSLQLAGLNEQFF. The CDR3 DNA reads TGTGCCAGTAGTCTACAACTAGCGGGTCTGAATGAGCAGTTCTTC.

The chain combines TRBV9 with TRBJ2-7; TRBD1 agrees at 7 bases. The germline V gene encodes CDR1 SGDLS and CDR2 YYNGEE. This CDR3 spans 15 amino acids. Trimming removed 4 bases from V and 3 bases from J; junction bases left unmatched: 10. CDR3 nucleotides: TGTGCCAGCAGCCGCCAACAGGGGAACCTCTACGAGCAGTACTTC. This gives the protein CASSRQQGNLYEQYF.

The chain has TRBV5-4 and TRBJ2-7; D may be TRBD2 (6 bases). V gave up 0 bases and J gave up 1 base, with 11 bases separating them. CDR3 length: 15 amino acids. Germline CDR1 SGHNT, CDR2 YYREEE (reference sequence). This chain's CDR3 is CASSLDGGRSYEQYF. CDR3 bases: TGTGCCAGCAGCTTGGATGGGGGGAGGTCCTACGAGCAGTACTTC.

This clone appeared a few times. The chain employs TRBV6-5 and TRBJ2-3; D possibly corresponds to TRBD1 (6 bases). Trimming removed 6 bases from V and 6 bases from J, with 16 bases in between. CDR3 size: 14 residues. Germline CDR1 MNHEY, CDR2 SVGAGI. CDR3 loop: CASRAPGHRDTQYF. CDR3 DNA sequence: TGTGCCAGCAGAGCCCCGGGACACCGGGATACGCAGTATTTT.

As concerns this clone: Different DNA sequences within this sample yield the same CDR3. V is TRBV6-5 and J is TRBJ1-2; TRBD1 matches 9 bases. Trimming at V came to 6 bases and at J to 8 bases, leaving 7 bases not matched to a gene. The CDR3 runs 13 residues. Per germline, CDR1 MNHEY and CDR2 SVGAGI. The CDR3 DNA reads TGTGCCAGCAGGGAGGACAGGGGAGGAGGCTACACCTTC. It specifies CASREDRGGGYTF.

This clone was counted a single time. The chain couples TRBV10-3 to TRBJ2-7, with 7 bases lining up with TRBD1. V dropped 8 bases and J dropped 4; count of bases not matched to a gene: 5. In germline, CDR1 is ENHRY, CDR2 SYGVKD. This CDR3 spans 12 amino acids. CDR3 sequence: CAIQGDTYEQYF. Written as DNA, the CDR3 is TGTGCCATCCAGGGGGACACATACGAGCAGTACTTC.

The chain joins TRBV7-9 to TRBJ2-7, with 9 bases that match TRBD2. V gave up 3 bases and J gave up 2 bases; unmatched junction bases: 11. The CDR3 has 17 residues. Per germline, CDR1 SEHNR and CDR2 FQNEAQ (reference sequence). The CDR3 sequence: CASSFEPWTSVAYEQYF. Here the CDR3 DNA reads TGTGCCAGCAGCTTCGAACCCTGGACTAGCGTGGCCTACGAGCAGTACTTC.